This T cell receptor (beta chain) stems from a study of cytomegalovirus exposure and HLA in healthy donors. Overall study findings and caveats: Upon later analysis, TCR association rates were observed to vary by HLA locus, being highest for DRB1 and lowest for HLA-C. The study carried out a later analysis of TCR beta sequences. It associated around 17,000 of them with specific HLA alleles at a false discovery rate of 0.05.

Germline lookup yields CDR1 SQVTM and CDR2 ANQGSEA. This CDR3 contains 12 residues. V gave up 2 bases and J gave up 2 bases, with 5 bases separating them. The PCR used 60 Vbeta and 13 Jbeta primers. As processed by the authors: About 12 million of tens of millions of unique TCR beta chains were shared, per a later count. Libraries were prepared by immunoSEQ multiplex PCR; TCRdb keeps only in-frame clonotypes and omits some of them. The V and J calls and clone size are taken from that table; D and trimming were inferred from the DNA. The repertoire holds around 190,000 clones, with over 60% as singletons. Remarks on this clone: Its specificity is unknown.

This TCR was sampled from a woman in her 40s in good health and CMV-seronegative. The V and J genes are TRBV29-1 and TRBJ2-3; D ambiguous. Sequencing used PBMCs. CDR3 DNA: TGCAGCGTTGAAACTCACACAGATACGCAGTATTTT. Its translation: CSVETHTDTQYF.